One sample yielded the 21 T cell receptor beta chains listed below, sequenced in a study of blood T cells in healthy people across ages. Through a sample-barcoded 5' primer and a J-beta primer mix, a second PCR was run for 7 to 11 cycles. A single record per CDR3 protein comes from TCRdb applying MiXCR to the 5' RACE reads. The table includes 600,000 to 800,000 distinct CDR3 sequences, under 25% detected once. Source material: blood. These receptors were collected from a man aged 70 or older in good health.

V usage is TRBV11-2 and J usage is TRBJ2-6; 7 positions agree with TRBD1. Per germline, CDR1 SGHAT and CDR2 FQNNGV. The CDR3 contains 17 residues. V was pared by 1 base and J by 2 bases, with 5 bases of the junction left unmatched. The CDR3 here is CASSLGDRVAGANVLTF. Here the CDR3 DNA reads TGTGCCAGCAGCTTAGGAGACAGGGTAGCTGGGGCCAACGTCCTGACTTTC.

The genes are TRBV15 and TRBJ1-4; possibly TRBD1 for D (5 bases). V was pared by 3 bases and J by 7 bases, with 9 bases between. The CDR3 covers 13 residues. Germline CDR1 reads LNHNV; CDR2 reads YYDKDF (reference sequence). The DNA for the CDR3 is TGTGCCACCAGCAGGCAAGGGGTTGAAAAACTGTTTTTT. It encodes CATSRQGVEKLFF.

This clonotype was counted between two and nine times. The V gene is TRBV25-1, the J gene TRBJ1-6, with 9 bases lining up with TRBD1. Looked up from germline, CDR1 is MGHDK and CDR2 is SYGVNS. V gave up 1 base and J gave up 8 bases; unmatched junction bases: 9. This CDR3 is 17 amino acids long. Here the CDR3 DNA reads TGTGCCAGCAGTGAATCCGGTTGGGACAGGGCTGATTCACCCCTCCACTTT. Amino acid sequence: CASSESGWDRADSPLHF.

This chain links TRBV6-6 with TRBJ2-7; TRBD1 aligns across 10 bases. Losses at the gene ends were 4 bases for V and 0 bases for J; bases not matched to a gene: 3. Germline CDR1 and CDR2: MNHNY and SVGAGI (reference sequence). The CDR3 covers 15 residues. For the CDR3, the DNA is TGTGCCAGCAGTTCATGGACAGGGGGCTCCTACGAGCAGTACTTC. It encodes CASSSWTGGSYEQYF.

This clonotype was detected only a few times. This chain uses TRBV7-2 with TRBJ2-5, with D uncertain. Germline V CDR1 and CDR2: SGHTA, FQGNSA. The CDR3 extends over 15 amino acids. V dropped 0 bases and J dropped 2 bases, with 10 bases sitting between them. The CDR3 protein is CASSLARNSQETQYF. The CDR3 DNA reads as TGTGCCAGCAGCTTAGCCCGGAACTCTCAAGAGACCCAGTACTTC.

In its sample, this clonotype was seen a few times. The chain carries TRBV3-1 and TRBJ1-5; D gene uncertain. With 8 bases removed from V and 0 bases from J, the gap between germline ends came to 14 bases. This CDR3 has 15 residues. Germline CDR1 and CDR2: LGHDT and YNNKEL (reference sequence). CDR3 sequence: CASRSGSNSNQPQHF. CDR3 DNA: TGTGCCAGCCGATCAGGTTCCAATAGCAATCAGCCCCAGCATTTT. The variable domain in full, completed from reference TRBV3-1 and TRBJ1-5, reads DTAVSQTPKYLVTQMGNDKSIKCEQNLGHDTMYWYKQDSKKFLKIMFSYNNKELIINETVPNRFSPKSPDKAHLNLHINSLELGDSAVYFCASRSGSNSNQPQHFGDGTRLSIL.

The rearrangement uses TRBV6-1 and TRBJ2-2; 8 positions match TRBD2. Germline V lookup: CDR1 MNHNS, CDR2 SASEGT. V lost 7 bases and J lost 2; bases outside the gene matches: 12. The length of the CDR3 is 17 residues. CDR3: CASTPLQLAANTGELFF. Here the CDR3 DNA reads TGTGCCAGCACCCCACTCCAACTAGCGGCAAACACCGGGGAGCTGTTTTTT.

This clonotype was counted between two and nine times. J is TRBJ2-1 and V is TRBV5-1; 8 bases align to TRBD2. The J call may be in error: the DNA end matches TRBJ2-7 better. The CDR3 sequence is 14 residues long. Looked up from germline, CDR1 is SGHRS and CDR2 is YFSETQ. The CDR3: CASSFASGQYEQYF. Written as DNA, the CDR3 is TGCGCCAGCAGCTTCGCTAGCGGGCAATACGAGCAGTACTTC.

In its sample, this clonotype was seen a few times. The chain employs TRBV12-3 or TRBV12-4 and TRBJ1-2, with D uncertain. The CDR3 extends over 13 amino acids. Trimming removed 8 bases at V and 7 bases at J, with 17 bases between. CDR3 nucleotide sequence: TGTGCCAGCGGAACTTTGCGTGGCGGTGGCTACACCTTC. Translation gives CASGTLRGGGYTF.

This chain links TRBV18 with TRBJ2-7, with 9 bases matching TRBD1. Germline V lookup: CDR1 KGHSH, CDR2 LQKENI. The V segment lost 2 bases and the J segment 5 bases; nucleotides outside the gene matches: 7. The CDR3 runs 15 residues. CDR3 in DNA: TGTGCCAGCTCACCAATGACAGGGGGTATCGACGAGCAGTACTTC. Amino acid sequence: CASSPMTGGIDEQYF.

The gene calls are TRBV2 and TRBJ1-4; tentative D call: TRBD1 (5 bases). In germline, CDR1 is SNHLY, CDR2 FYNNEI. V was shortened by 0 bases and J by 3 bases, with 8 bases between the two germline ends. The CDR3 runs 15 residues. The CDR3 here is CASSEAGGANEKLFF. CDR3 nucleotides: TGTGCCAGCAGTGAAGCCGGGGGAGCTAATGAAAAACTGTTTTTT.

This clonotype was counted a few times. The chain carries TRBV5-6 and TRBJ2-3, with D perhaps matching TRBD1 or TRBD2 (6 bases each). Germline CDR1 is SGHDT and CDR2 is YYEEEE. CDR3 length: 15 residues. V was trimmed by 4 bases and J by 2 bases, leaving 14 bases between them. DNA of the CDR3: TGTGCCAGCAGCGTAGGGGGGATCAACACAGATACGCAGTATTTT. It codes for CASSVGGINTDTQYF.

This clonotype has at least ten counts. This chain joins TRBV29-1 and TRBJ2-5, with D tentatively TRBD2 (6 bases). Germline values: CDR1 SQVTM, CDR2 ANQGSEA. Trimming shortened V by 4 bases and J by 3 bases, and 9 bases separated the two germline ends. This CDR3 is 12 amino acids long. The CDR3 spells CSVASGEETQYF. The DNA of the CDR3 is TGCAGCGTTGCGTCGGGAGAAGAGACCCAGTACTTC.

The rearrangement joins TRBV20-1 to TRBJ1-1; no reliable D call. Germline CDR1 DFQATT, CDR2 SNEGSKA (reference sequence). The CDR3 length is 12 residues. V was trimmed by 7 bases and J by 5 bases, leaving 14 bases between them. CDR3 sequence reads: CSDGEGLTEAFF. In DNA form, the CDR3 reads TGCAGTGATGGTGAAGGTTTGACTGAAGCTTTCTTT.

J is TRBJ2-5 and V is TRBV6-5, with 12 bases aligning to TRBD1. The J call is uncertain, as TRBJ2-7 better fits the DNA end. Germline V lookup: CDR1 MNHEY, CDR2 SVGAGI. The CDR3 contains 16 residues. CDR3 sequence (DNA): TGTGCCAGCAGTTACGGACCGGGACAGGGGGCTTACGAGCAGTACTTC. Protein product: CASSYGPGQGAYEQYF.

This clonotype has just a few counts. CDR3 nucleotide sequence: TGTGCCAGCAGCCAACCGGGACAGGGCTACACCGGGGAGCTGTTTTTT. It yields the protein CASSQPGQGYTGELFF. The J gene is TRBJ2-2, the V gene TRBV14, with 9 bases fitting TRBD1. Germline V gives CDR1 SGHDN, CDR2 FVKESK. The CDR3 loop spans 16 amino acids. V shed 2 bases, J shed 3 bases, and the junction held 4 bases outside the gene matches.

The chain employs TRBV5-1 and TRBJ1-1; 10 positions agree with TRBD1. V shed 3 bases and J 10 bases; nucleotides not matched to a gene: 9. Germline loops: CDR1 SGHRS, CDR2 YFSETQ. The CDR3 sequence is 14 residues long. The chain's CDR3 is CASSSLTGGVGAFF. In nucleotides, the CDR3 is TGCGCCAGCAGCTCCTTGACAGGGGGCGTCGGAGCTTTCTTT.

A remark on this clonotype: At one end, the junction sequence differs from germline, possibly due to a read error. V is TRBV25-1 and J is TRBJ1-1; 7 bases match TRBD1. CDR1 is MGHDK and CDR2 is SYGVNS in the germline V gene. CDR3 length: 12 residues. For the CDR3, the DNA is TGTGCCAGCGTTAGAAGGACAGGTGAAGGTTTCTTT. It specifies CASVRRTGEGFF.

This chain joins TRBV12-3 or TRBV12-4 and TRBJ2-1; 7 bases align to TRBD1. The V segment lost 6 bases and the J segment 3 bases; nucleotides outside the gene matches: 8. There are 15 residues in the CDR3. The CDR3 DNA sequence: TGTGCCAGCAGCCAGCCCGGGACAGACTACAATGAGCAGTTCTTC. Translated: CASSQPGTDYNEQFF.

In this sample, this clonotype turned up a few times. J is TRBJ2-7 and V is TRBV28, with D uncertain. Trimming pared 10 bases from V and 1 base from J, leaving 5 bases between. Germline-derived CDR1 and CDR2 are MDHEN and SYDVKM. This CDR3 spans 10 amino acids. The CDR3 region is CAIGSYEQYF. In nucleotides, the CDR3 is TGTGCCATCGGGTCCTACGAGCAGTACTTC.

A remark on this clonotype: At one end the junction does not follow the germline gene, possibly because of a read error. The V call is TRBV20-1, the J call TRBJ2-7, with TRBD2 identical over 7 bases. The CDR3 covers 13 residues. Germline assignment: CDR1 DFQATT and CDR2 SNEGSKA (reference sequence). The chain's CDR3 is CSARVVGAGQPKF. The CDR3 coding sequence is TGCAGTGCTAGAGTTGTGGGAGCGGGGCAGCCAAAATTC.